This T cell receptor (beta chain) stems from a study of OX40 agonist ivuxolimab in advanced cancers. Overall study: Participants averaged about 66 years of age (range roughly 23 to 80) and were 82.7% male.

The repertoire was sequenced with immunoSEQ multiplex PCR; TCRdb's copy has only in-frame clones and lacks some. The sample lists around 80,000 clones, approximately 85% occurring once. Germline-derived CDR1 and CDR2 are SGHNT and YENEEA. V gave up 5 bases and J gave up 2 bases; unmatched junction bases: 7. The CDR3 totals 16 residues. The source was CD4+ or CD8+ T cells sorted from blood, collected in a trial of the OX40 agonist ivuxolimab. The V call is TRBV11-3, the J call TRBJ2-1; TRBD1 matches 9 bases. The receptor was derived from an adult with an advanced solid tumor such as melanoma, head and neck, liver or kidney cancer. CDR3 loop: CASSPRQGDAYNEQFF. The CDR3 coding sequence is TGTGCCAGCAGCCCCCGACAGGGGGACGCCTACAATGAGCAGTTCTTC.